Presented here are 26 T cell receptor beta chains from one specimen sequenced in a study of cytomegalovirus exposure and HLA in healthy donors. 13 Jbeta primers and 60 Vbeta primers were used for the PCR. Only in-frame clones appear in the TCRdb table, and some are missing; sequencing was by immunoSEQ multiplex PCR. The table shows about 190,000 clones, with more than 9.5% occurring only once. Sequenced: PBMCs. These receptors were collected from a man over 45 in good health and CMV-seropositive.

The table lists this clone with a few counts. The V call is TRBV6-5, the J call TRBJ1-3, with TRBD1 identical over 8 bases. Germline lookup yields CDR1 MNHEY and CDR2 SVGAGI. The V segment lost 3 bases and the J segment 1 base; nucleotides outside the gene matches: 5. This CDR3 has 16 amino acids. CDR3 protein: CASSYGTGTSGNTIYF. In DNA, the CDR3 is TGTGCCAGCAGTTATGGGACAGGAACTTCTGGAAACACCATATATTTT.

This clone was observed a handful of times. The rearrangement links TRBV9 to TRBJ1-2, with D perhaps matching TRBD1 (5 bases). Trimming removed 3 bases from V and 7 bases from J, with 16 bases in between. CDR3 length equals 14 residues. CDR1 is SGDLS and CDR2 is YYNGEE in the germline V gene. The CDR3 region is CASSARGGNRGYTF. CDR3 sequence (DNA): TGTGCCAGCAGCGCCCGTGGGGGGAATCGTGGCTACACCTTC.

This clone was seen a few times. The CDR3 DNA sequence: TGCGCCAGCAGCCAAGATTTTAGCGGGGGGCATCCCGGGGAGCTGTTTTTT. Its protein product is CASSQDFSGGHPGELFF. The chain couples TRBV4-3 to TRBJ2-2; 10 bases are shared with TRBD2. The CDR3 has 17 residues. With V trimmed by 0 bases and J by 6 bases, 7 bases remained unmatched. Germline CDR1 LGHNA, CDR2 YSLEER.

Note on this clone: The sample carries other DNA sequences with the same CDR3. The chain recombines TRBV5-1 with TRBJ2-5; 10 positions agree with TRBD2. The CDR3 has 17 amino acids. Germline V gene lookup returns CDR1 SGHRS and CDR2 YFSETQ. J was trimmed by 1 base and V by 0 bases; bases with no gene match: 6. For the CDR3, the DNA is TGCGCCAGCAGCTTGGCCGGAAGCGGGGGGGCCCAAGAGACCCAGTACTTC. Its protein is CASSLAGSGGAQETQYF. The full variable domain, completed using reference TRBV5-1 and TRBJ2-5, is KAGVTQTPRYLIKTRGQQVTLSCSPISGHRSVSWYQQTPGQGLQFLFEYFSETQRNKGNFPGRFSGRQFSNSRSEMNVSTLELGDSALYLCASSLAGSGGAQETQYFGPGTRLLVL.

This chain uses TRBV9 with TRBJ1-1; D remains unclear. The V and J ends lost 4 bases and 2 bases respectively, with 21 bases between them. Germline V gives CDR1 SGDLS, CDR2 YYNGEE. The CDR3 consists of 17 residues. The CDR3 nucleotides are TGTGCCAGCAGCCCCCACGGACCATCTGGGAGTAACACTGAAGCTTTCTTT. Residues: CASSPHGPSGSNTEAFF.

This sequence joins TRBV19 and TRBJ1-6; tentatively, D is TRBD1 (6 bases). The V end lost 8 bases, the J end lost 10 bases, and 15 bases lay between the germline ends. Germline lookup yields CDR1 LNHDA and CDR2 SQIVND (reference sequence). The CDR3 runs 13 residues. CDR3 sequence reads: CASRGAYPSPLHF. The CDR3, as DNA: TGTGCCAGTCGGGGGGCCTATCCCTCACCCCTCCACTTT.

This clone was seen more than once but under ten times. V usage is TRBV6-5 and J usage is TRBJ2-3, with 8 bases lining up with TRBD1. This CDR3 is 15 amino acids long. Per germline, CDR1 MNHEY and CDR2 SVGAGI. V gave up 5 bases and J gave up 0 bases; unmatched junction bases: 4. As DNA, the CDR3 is TGTGCCAGCAGTAAGACAGGGGCCAGCACAGATACGCAGTATTTT. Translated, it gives CASSKTGASTDTQYF.

The CDR3 loop reads CASSLIAGGPDEQFF. The CDR3 DNA sequence: TGTGCCAGCAGTTTAATAGCGGGGGGGCCGGATGAGCAGTTCTTC. The chain links TRBV28 to TRBJ2-1, with 11 bases fitting TRBD2. Looked up from germline, CDR1 is MDHEN and CDR2 is SYDVKM. The V gene end was trimmed by 2 bases and the J gene end by 8 bases; junction bases not matched to a gene: 5. This CDR3 is 15 amino acids long.

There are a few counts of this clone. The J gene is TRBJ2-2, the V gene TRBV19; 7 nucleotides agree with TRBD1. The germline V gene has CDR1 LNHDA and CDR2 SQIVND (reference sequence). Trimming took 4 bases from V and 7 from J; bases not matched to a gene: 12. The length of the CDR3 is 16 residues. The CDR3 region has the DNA TGTGCCAGTAGTACCCGACAGGGAATGAATGGCGGGGAGCTGTTTTTT. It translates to CASSTRQGMNGGELFF.

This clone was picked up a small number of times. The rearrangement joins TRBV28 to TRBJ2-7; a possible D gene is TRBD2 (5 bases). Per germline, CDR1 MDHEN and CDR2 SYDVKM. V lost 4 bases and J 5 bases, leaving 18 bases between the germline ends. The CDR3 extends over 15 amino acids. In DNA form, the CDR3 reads TGTGCCAGCAGTTCCGCCGGACTGGGGAACCACGAGCAGTACGTC. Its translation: CASSSAGLGNHEQYV.

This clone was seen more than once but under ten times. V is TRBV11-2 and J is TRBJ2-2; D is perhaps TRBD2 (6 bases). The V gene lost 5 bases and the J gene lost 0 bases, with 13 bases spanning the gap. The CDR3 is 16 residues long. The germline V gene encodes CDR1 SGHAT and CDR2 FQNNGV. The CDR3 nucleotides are TGTGCCAGCAGCCACCGCGGGACGGCGAACACCGGGGAGCTGTTTTTT. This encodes CASSHRGTANTGELFF.

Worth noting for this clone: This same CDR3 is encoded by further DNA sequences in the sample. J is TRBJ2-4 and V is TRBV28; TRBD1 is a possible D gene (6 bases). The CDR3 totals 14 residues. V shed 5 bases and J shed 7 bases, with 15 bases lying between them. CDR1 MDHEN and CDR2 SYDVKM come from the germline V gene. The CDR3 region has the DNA TGTGCCAGCAGTAACGACAGGCAGCGGAACATTCAGTACTTC. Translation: CASSNDRQRNIQYF. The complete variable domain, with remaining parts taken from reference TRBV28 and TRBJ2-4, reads DVKVTQSSRYLVKRTGEKVFLECVQDMDHENMFWYRQDPGLGLRLIYFSYDVKMKEKGDIPEGYSVSREKKERFSLILESASTNQTSMYLCASSNDRQRNIQYFGAGTRLSVL.

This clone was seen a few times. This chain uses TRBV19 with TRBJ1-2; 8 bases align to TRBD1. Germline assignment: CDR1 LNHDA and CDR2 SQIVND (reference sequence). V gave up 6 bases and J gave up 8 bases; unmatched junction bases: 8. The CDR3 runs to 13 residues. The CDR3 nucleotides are TGTGCCAGTAGCTTAAGGACAGGGAACGGCTACACCTTC. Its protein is CASSLRTGNGYTF.

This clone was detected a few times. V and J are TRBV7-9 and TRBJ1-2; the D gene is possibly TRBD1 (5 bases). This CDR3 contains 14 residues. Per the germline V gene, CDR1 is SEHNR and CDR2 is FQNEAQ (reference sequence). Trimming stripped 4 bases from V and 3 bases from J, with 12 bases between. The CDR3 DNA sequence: TGTGCCAGCAGCTCAAACAGGATCCACTATGGCTACACCTTC. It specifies CASSSNRIHYGYTF.

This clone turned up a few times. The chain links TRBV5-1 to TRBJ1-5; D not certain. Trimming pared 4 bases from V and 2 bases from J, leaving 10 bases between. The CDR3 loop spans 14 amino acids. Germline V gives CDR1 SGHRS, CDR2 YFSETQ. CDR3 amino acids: CASSPLGGNQPQHF. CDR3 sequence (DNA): TGCGCCAGCAGCCCTCTGGGAGGCAATCAGCCCCAGCATTTT.

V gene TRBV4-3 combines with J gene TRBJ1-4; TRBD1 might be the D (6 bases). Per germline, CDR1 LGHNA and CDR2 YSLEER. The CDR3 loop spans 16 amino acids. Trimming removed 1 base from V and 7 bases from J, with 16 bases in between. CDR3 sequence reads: CASSQGGGGYGEKLFF. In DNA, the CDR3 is TGCGCCAGCAGCCAAGGGGGCGGGGGCTACGGTGAAAAACTGTTTTTT.

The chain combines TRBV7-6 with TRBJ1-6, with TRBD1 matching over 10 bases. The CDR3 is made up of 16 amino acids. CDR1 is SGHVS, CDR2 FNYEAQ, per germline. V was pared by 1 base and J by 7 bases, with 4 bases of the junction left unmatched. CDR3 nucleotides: TGTGCCAGCAGCTTAGGAGCGGGACAGGGGAATTCACCCCTCCACTTT. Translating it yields CASSLGAGQGNSPLHF.

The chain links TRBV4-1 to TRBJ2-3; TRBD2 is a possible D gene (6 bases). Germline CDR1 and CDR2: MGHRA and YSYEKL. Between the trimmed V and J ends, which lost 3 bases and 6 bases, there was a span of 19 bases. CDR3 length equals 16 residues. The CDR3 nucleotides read TGCGCCAGCAGCCAGGGCGCCTGGATTGGGGGGGATACGCAGTATTTT. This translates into CASSQGAWIGGDTQYF.

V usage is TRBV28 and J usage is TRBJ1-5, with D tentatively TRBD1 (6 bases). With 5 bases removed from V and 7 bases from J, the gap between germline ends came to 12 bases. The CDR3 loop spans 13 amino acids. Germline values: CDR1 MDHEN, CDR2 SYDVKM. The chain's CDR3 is CASSVWGQQPQHF. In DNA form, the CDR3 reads TGTGCCAGCAGTGTCTGGGGGCAGCAGCCCCAGCATTTT.

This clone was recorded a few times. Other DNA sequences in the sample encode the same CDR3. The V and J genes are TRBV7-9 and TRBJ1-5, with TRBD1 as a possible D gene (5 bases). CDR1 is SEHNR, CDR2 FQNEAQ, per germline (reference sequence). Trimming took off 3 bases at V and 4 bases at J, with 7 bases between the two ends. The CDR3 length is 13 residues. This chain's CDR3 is CASSFGGNQPQHF. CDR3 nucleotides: TGTGCCAGCAGCTTTGGGGGGAATCAGCCCCAGCATTTT.

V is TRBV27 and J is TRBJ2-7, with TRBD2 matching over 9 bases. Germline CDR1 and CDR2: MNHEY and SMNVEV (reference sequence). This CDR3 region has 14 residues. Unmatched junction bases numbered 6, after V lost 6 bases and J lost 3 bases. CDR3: CASSVAGEDYEQYF. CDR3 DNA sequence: TGTGCCAGCAGCGTAGCGGGGGAGGACTACGAGCAGTACTTC.

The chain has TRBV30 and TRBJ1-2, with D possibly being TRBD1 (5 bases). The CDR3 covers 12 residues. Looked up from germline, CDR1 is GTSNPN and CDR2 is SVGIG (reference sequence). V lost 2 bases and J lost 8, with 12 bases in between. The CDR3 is CAWSTTGRGYTF. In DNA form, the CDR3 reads TGTGCCTGGAGTACTACAGGACGCGGCTACACCTTC.

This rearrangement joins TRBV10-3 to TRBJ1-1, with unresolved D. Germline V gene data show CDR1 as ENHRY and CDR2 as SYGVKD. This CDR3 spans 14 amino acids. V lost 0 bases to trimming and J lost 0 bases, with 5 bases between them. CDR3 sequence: CAISESRVNTEAFF. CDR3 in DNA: TGTGCCATCAGTGAGTCGCGGGTGAACACTGAAGCTTTCTTT.

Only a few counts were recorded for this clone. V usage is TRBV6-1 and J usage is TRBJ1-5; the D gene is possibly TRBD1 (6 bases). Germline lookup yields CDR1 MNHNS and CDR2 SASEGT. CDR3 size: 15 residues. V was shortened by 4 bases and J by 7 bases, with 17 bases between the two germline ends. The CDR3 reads CASSVGPGEWQPQHF. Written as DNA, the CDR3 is TGTGCCAGCAGTGTAGGGCCAGGGGAGTGGCAGCCCCAGCATTTT.

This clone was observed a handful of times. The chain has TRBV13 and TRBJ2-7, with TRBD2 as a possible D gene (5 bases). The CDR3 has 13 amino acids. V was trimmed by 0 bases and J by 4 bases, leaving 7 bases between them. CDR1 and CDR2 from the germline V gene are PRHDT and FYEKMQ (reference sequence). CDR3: CASSLGRGYEQYF. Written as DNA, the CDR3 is TGTGCCAGCAGCTTAGGTAGAGGGTACGAGCAGTACTTC.

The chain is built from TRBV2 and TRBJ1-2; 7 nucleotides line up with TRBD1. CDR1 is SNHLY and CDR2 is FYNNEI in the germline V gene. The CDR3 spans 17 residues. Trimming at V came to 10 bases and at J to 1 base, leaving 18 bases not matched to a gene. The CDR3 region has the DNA TGTGCCACCGAAAAACCCCAGGCAGGGGGATTTAACTATGGCTACACCTTC. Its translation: CATEKPQAGGFNYGYTF.